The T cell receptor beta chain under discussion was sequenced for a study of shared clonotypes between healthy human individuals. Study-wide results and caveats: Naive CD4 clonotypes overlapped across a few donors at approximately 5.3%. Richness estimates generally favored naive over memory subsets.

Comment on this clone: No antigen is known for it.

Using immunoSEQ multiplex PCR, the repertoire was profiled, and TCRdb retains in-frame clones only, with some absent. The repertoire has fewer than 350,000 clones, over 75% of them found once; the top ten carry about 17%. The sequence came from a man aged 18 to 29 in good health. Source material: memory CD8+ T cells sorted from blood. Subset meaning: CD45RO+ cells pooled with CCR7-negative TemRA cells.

The CDR3 here is CASSFKYYEQYF. Written as DNA, the CDR3 is TGTGCCAGCAGCTTCAAATACTACGAGCAGTACTTC. V and J are TRBV11-2 and TRBJ2-7; D ambiguous. Germline CDR1 reads SGHAT; CDR2 reads FQNNGV. The CDR3 contains 12 residues. V was pared by 3 bases and J by 3 bases, with 6 bases between.